One T cell receptor (beta chain) is described in this entry. Its specificity is unknown. Different DNA sequences within this sample yield the same CDR3. The source of the sample is a study of OX40 agonist ivuxolimab in advanced cancers. The overall study: The diagnoses of dose-escalation patients were hepatocellular carcinoma, melanoma, renal cell or head and neck cancer. The study, taken as a whole, reports: Partial responders at 0.1-3.0 mg/kg showed near-lowest clonal expansion. Nonresponders, in some cases, also had low normalized T-cell clonal expansion. Fewer expanded clones were found on average in CD4+ than in CD8+ T cells.

TCRdb's copy holds only in-frame clones and misses some; the assay was immunoSEQ multiplex PCR. The data show tens of thousands of clones, 75% to 95% seen once. The germline V gene encodes CDR1 MDHEN and CDR2 SYDVKM. The CDR3 is made up of 15 amino acids. Between the trimmed V and J ends, which lost 7 bases and 3 bases, there was a span of 19 bases. This receptor was taken from an adult with an advanced solid tumor such as melanoma, head and neck, liver or kidney cancer. The V call is TRBV28, the J call TRBJ2-7; TRBD2 is a possible D gene (5 bases). The input for sequencing was CD4+ or CD8+ T cells sorted from blood, taken in a trial of the OX40 agonist ivuxolimab. The CDR3 nucleotides are TGTGCCAGCATTGCCCTATACGGAGGACTCTACGAGCAGTACTTC. This encodes CASIALYGGLYEQYF.